This T cell receptor (beta chain) originates from a study of cytomegalovirus exposure and HLA in healthy donors. Whole-study context: Earlier, 95 million to 130 million unique TCR beta sequences were recovered from about 170 million T cells by an analysis. Study-wide findings and caveats: The productive fraction for most TCR beta V segments was about 90% or about 30% in an earlier analysis. Common viral pathogens seemed, in a later analysis, to connect with several of the most significant clusters.

Remarks on this clone: The antigen is unknown.

This PCR relied on a set of 60 Vbeta primers and 13 Jbeta primers. Assay used: immunoSEQ multiplex PCR; TCRdb lists only in-frame clones, some missing. The sample lists about 82,000 clones, 65% to 85% seen once, with 3% to 3.5% in the top ten. Trimming shortened V by 0 bases and J by 5 bases, and 7 bases separated the two germline ends. Germline V gene data show CDR1 as GTSNPN and CDR2 as SVGIG (reference sequence). This CDR3 is 12 amino acids long. This chain joins TRBV30 and TRBJ2-5; unclear D gene. The TCR originated in a man aged 50 or older in good health and CMV-seronegative. Specimen: PBMCs. DNA of the CDR3: TGTGCCTGGAGTGTCGTCGGGGAGACCCAGTACTTC. It codes for CAWSVVGETQYF.